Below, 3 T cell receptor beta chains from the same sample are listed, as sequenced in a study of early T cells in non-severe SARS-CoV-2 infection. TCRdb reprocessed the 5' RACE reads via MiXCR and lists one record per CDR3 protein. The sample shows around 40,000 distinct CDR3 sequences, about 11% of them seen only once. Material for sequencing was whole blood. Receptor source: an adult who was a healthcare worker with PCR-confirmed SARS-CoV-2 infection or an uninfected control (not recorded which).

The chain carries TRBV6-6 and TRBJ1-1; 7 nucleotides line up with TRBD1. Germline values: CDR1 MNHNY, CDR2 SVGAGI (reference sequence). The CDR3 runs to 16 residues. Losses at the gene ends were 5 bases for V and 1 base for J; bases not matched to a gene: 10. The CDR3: CASSGNRQGRNTEAFF. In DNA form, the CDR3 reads TGTGCCAGCAGTGGTAATCGACAGGGTCGGAACACTGAAGCTTTCTTT.

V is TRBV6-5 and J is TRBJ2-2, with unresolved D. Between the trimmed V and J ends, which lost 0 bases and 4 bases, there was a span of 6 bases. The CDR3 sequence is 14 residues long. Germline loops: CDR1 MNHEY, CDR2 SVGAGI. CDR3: CASSYSTGTGELFF. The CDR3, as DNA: TGTGCCAGCAGTTACTCGACGGGCACCGGGGAGCTGTTTTTT.

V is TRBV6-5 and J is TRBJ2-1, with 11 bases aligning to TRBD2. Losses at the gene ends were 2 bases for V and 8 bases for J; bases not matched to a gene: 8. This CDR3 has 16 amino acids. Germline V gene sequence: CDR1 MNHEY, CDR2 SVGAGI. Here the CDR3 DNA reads TGTGCCAGCAGTTACAATCCTAGCGGGGGGAGCGATGAGCAGTTCTTC. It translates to CASSYNPSGGSDEQFF.